This T cell receptor (beta chain) is from a study of Graves' ophthalmopathy and Graves' hyperthyroidism. RNA transcripts served as template for amplifying TCR beta CDR3 sequences. HTBI-primed RT-PCR formed the first round, and a multiplex PCR formed the second. TCRdb reanalysed the multiplex PCR reads using MiXCR and keeps one entry per CDR3 protein. The table lists roughly 420,000 distinct CDR3 sequences, over 20% of them singletons. CDR1 is ENHRY and CDR2 is SYGVKD in the germline V gene. V was shortened by 3 bases and J by 4 bases, with 12 bases between the two germline ends. CDR3 size: 14 residues.

What was sequenced was peripheral blood. The chain carries TRBV10-3 and TRBJ2-5; D gene unclear. This receptor was identified in a woman aged 18-30 years with stable Graves' hyperthyroidism. The chain's CDR3 is CAISDKRDGETQYF. For the CDR3, the DNA is TGTGCCATCAGTGATAAGCGTGATGGAGAGACCCAGTACTTC.